This T cell receptor beta chain was identified during a study of regulatory T cells in long-lasting Graves disease. Trimming removed 1 base from V and 5 bases from J, with 12 bases in between. Germline V gives CDR1 SEHNR, CDR2 FQNEAQ (reference sequence). The CDR3 spans 15 residues. This clonotype was recorded a few times. Building the TCR beta libraries relied on iRepertoire HTBI primers, and CDR3 regions underwent Arm-PCR. TCRdb redid the calling of the multiplex PCR reads with MiXCR, one entry per CDR3 protein. The sample contains over 450,000 distinct CDR3 sequences, about 12% of which appear only once. Described time point: newly diagnosed GD, antithyroid drugs for less than 3 months. TCR sequences were obtained from RNA taken from PBMCs. These records were also assigned to another study, of T cells in Graves' hyperthyroidism and ophthalmopathy. That study reports: The HTBI primer set served for first-round RT-PCR of the TCR CDR3.

The chain joins TRBV7-9 to TRBJ1-5; possible D gene TRBD1, 5 bases. The TCR sequence derives from a woman in her twenties or thirties with Graves disease. This material consisted of peripheral blood mononuclear cells (PBMCs), taken at new diagnosis, from a patient treated with antithyroid drugs. The CDR3 region is CASSLVGQGDQPQHF. CDR3 DNA: TGTGCCAGCAGCTTAGTTGGGCAGGGAGATCAGCCCCAGCATTTT.